This T cell receptor beta chain was profiled in a study of OX40 agonist ivuxolimab in advanced cancers. Study as a whole: Of mixed ages from about 20 to 80 and averaging approximately 60 years, the group was around 78% male. Prior checkpoint blockade (anti-PD-1, anti-PD-L1 or anti-CTLA-4) was permitted; 40% had it.

Details on this clone: What it recognizes is unknown.

Study findings and constraints: Doses of 0.1 to 3.0 mg/kg were accompanied by clonal expansion of CD4+ and CD8+ blood T cells by week 6.

This table comes from immunoSEQ multiplex PCR, and its TCRdb copy is limited to in-frame clones, with some not included. The sample yields under 80,000 clones, about 89% seen once. Here the sequenced sample was CD4+ or CD8+ T cells sorted from blood, taken in a trial of the OX40 agonist ivuxolimab. This clonotype originated in an adult with an advanced solid tumor such as melanoma, head and neck, liver or kidney cancer.

The CDR3 region is CSVEEGVGAYEQYF. CDR3 nucleotides: TGCAGCGTTGAAGAAGGGGTCGGAGCCTACGAGCAGTACTTC. The chain is built from TRBV29-1 and TRBJ2-7; the D gene is possibly TRBD1 (5 bases). The V and J ends lost 0 bases and 2 bases respectively, with 11 bases between them. The CDR3 runs 14 residues. Germline V gives CDR1 SQVTM, CDR2 ANQGSEA.